A selection of T cell receptor beta chains follows, all from one sample in a study of blood T cell repertoires in COVID-19. TCRdb's table, derived via immunoSEQ multiplex PCR, lists solely in-frame clones and lacks some. This sample has a few hundred thousand clones, with roughly 83% found just once. The sample comprised peripheral blood. The receptors originated from an elderly man with acute or convalescent COVID-19. CDR3s include the opening cysteine and the closing phenylalanine or tryptophan. A D gene is named only where the DNA matches it firmly.

TRBJ1-2 | . | TRBV9 | CASSARTAGSYGYTF
TRBJ1-1 | . | TRBV5-1 | CASSLGTAMNTEAFF
TRBJ2-1 | . | TRBV28 | CATNEGGRIYNEQFF
TRBJ1-4 | . | TRBV5-4 | CASSNDRDFNEKLFF
TRBJ1-6 | . | TRBV6-5 | CASSLAQGDNSPLHF
TRBJ2-7 | . | TRBV11-2 | CASSPHGRGIYEQYF
TRBJ2-1 | . | TRBV21-1 | CASSCSAAGTSGNNEQFF
TRBJ1-4 | TRBD1 | TRBV6-5 | CASSYSDRGRGKLFF
TRBJ2-7 | TRBD2 | TRBV27 | CASRVAGASYEQYF
TRBJ1-2 | . | TRBV3-1/TRBV3-2 | CASSQEEGGYGYTF
TRBJ2-1 | TRBD1 | TRBV11-3 | CASSPTTPTGGDYNEQFF
TRBJ2-1 | . | TRBV3-1/TRBV3-2 | CASSQESLAHEQFF
TRBJ2-1 | TRBD2 | TRBV5-6 | CASSVGTSGRNEQFF
TRBJ2-4 | TRBD1 | TRBV11-2 | CASSLAGRGSQNIQYF
TRBJ1-5 | . | TRBV6-4 | CASSEEVGQPQHF
TRBJ2-2 | . | TRBV24-1 | CATRAQGPNTGELFF
TRBJ1-1 | . | TRBV7-2 | CASSREVGPSEAFF
TRBJ1-2 | . | TRBV3-1/TRBV3-2 | CASSQDGPGYTF
TRBJ2-7 | . | TRBV3-1/TRBV3-2 | CASSQGLSYEQYF
TRBJ2-2 | TRBD1 | TRBV6-1 | CASSARHSGTGFPGELFF
TRBJ2-2 | TRBD1 | TRBV5-8 | CASSLARTGVNTGELFF
TRBJ1-2 | . | TRBV11-2 | CASSLGLEGYTF
TRBJ1-3 | . | TRBV28 | CASSLRTRTYSGNTIYF
TRBJ1-1 | . | TRBV6-4 | CASSRQWNTEAFF
TRBJ2-7 | TRBD2 | TRBV9 | CASSVSFSGSLYEQYF
TRBJ2-7 | TRBD1 | TRBV3-1/TRBV3-2 | CASSQVPGTGATYEQYF
TRBJ1-3 | . | TRBV5-1 | CASSLVSTGEPGNTIYF
TRBJ1-1 | . | TRBV7-2 | CASSLAFITEAFF
TRBJ2-3 | TRBD2 | TRBV3-1/TRBV3-2 | CASSQVGGGRGDTQYF
TRBJ2-1 | . | TRBV5-4 | CASSPLAGQGSAEQFF
TRBJ2-7 | TRBD1 | TRBV11-2 | CASASGGSYEQYF
TRBJ1-2 | TRBD1 | TRBV4-2 | CASSQDQTGYYGYTF
TRBJ1-3 | TRBD1 | TRBV5-1 | CASSPQGATGNTIYF
TRBJ2-7 | . | TRBV6-1 | CASSDSGTGEQYF
TRBJ2-7 | TRBD2 | TRBV30 | CAWSRASGYEQYF
TRBJ1-2 | . | TRBV28 | CASSSGGRIDGYTF
TRBJ2-3 | TRBD2 | TRBV5-1 | CASSPNAGGLGDTQYF
TRBJ1-2 | . | TRBV2 | CASSEAGAPVYGYTF
TRBJ2-7 | TRBD1 | TRBV11-2 | CASSIRQGRHEQYF
TRBJ1-5 | TRBD1 | TRBV7-2 | CASSPTTGVTQPQHF
TRBJ2-3 | . | TRBV7-2 | CASSSLATLTDTQYF
TRBJ2-7 | TRBD2 | TRBV7-9 | CASSLGGSGRYEQYF
TRBJ2-7 | TRBD1 | TRBV7-2 | CASSAGQGAREQYF
TRBJ2-3 | . | TRBV27 | CASSLFQGDTQYF
TRBJ2-7 | TRBD2 | TRBV7-8 | CASSERGEKYEQYF
TRBJ1-4 | . | TRBV27 | CASSLAQVEKLFF
TRBJ2-1 | TRBD2 | TRBV7-2 | CASSLGLAGGPSSYNEQFF
TRBJ1-4 | TRBD1 | TRBV24-1 | CATSERGPGEKLFF
TRBJ1-6 | TRBD1 | TRBV6-1 | CASSEPAGGNVNSPLHF
TRBJ1-5 | . | TRBV7-2 | CASSFRIPSNQPQHF
TRBJ2-3 | TRBD1 | TRBV5-1 | CASSPGTVTDTQYF